This T cell receptor beta chain was recorded in a study of regulatory T cells in long-lasting Graves disease. At the level of the study: Over 5 years of antithyroid drugs with positive TSH receptor antibodies was taken to mean persistent Graves' disease. Study-level points and caveats: Newly diagnosed patients shared 950 to 1,000 public clonotypes; persistent patients shared approximately 2,700. Lower TCR diversity was seen in persistent Graves' patients than in newly diagnosed ones.

Libraries of TCR beta came from iRepertoire HTBI primers plus Arm-PCR of CDR3 regions. Original methodology: Sequenced samples collectively carried roughly 60 TRBV and some 15 TRBJ segments. TCRdb passed the multiplex PCR reads through MiXCR, listing each CDR3 protein once. The V and J calls here are based on TCRdb, not the publication. This table has about 460,000 distinct CDR3 sequences, roughly 23% appearing once. As concerns this clonotype: No antigen is known for it.

Germline loops: CDR1 DFQATT, CDR2 SNEGSKA (reference sequence). V was clipped by 3 bases and J by 5 bases; unmatched bases: 14. CDR3 size: 16 residues. Regarding time point: persistent/refractory GD, antithyroid drugs over 5 years with positive TRAb. From PBMCs, RNA was extracted and then used to make the TCR library. This specimen was peripheral blood mononuclear cells (PBMCs), taken when the disease was refractory, from a patient treated with antithyroid drugs. The receptor comes from a female donor with Graves disease. This chain links TRBV20-1 with TRBJ2-7, with 9 bases fitting TRBD1. The CDR3 coding sequence is TGCAGTGCTAGCGCCCCCGCCGGGACAGGGATGCACGAGCAGTACTTC. Encoded protein: CSASAPAGTGMHEQYF.